This T cell receptor beta chain was observed in a study of cytotoxic CD8 clonotypes in ibrutinib-treated CLL. This clone was seen only a few times. Libraries were prepared by immunoSEQ multiplex PCR; TCRdb keeps only in-frame clonotypes and omits some of them. The sample shows about 50,000 clones, over 65% of them seen only once. The specimen was PBMCs, collected after 24 months of ibrutinib treatment. The TCR was taken from a human donor with chronic lymphocytic leukemia.

Here the CDR3 reads CASSPRGATEAFF. CDR3 DNA sequence: TGTGCCAGCTCCCCCAGGGGGGCTACTGAAGCTTTCTTT. The chain uses TRBV25-1 and TRBJ1-1; 7 positions match TRBD1. The CDR3 has 13 amino acids. The germline gives CDR1 MGHDK, CDR2 SYGVNS. Trimming at V came to 8 bases and at J to 5 bases, leaving 8 bases not matched to a gene.